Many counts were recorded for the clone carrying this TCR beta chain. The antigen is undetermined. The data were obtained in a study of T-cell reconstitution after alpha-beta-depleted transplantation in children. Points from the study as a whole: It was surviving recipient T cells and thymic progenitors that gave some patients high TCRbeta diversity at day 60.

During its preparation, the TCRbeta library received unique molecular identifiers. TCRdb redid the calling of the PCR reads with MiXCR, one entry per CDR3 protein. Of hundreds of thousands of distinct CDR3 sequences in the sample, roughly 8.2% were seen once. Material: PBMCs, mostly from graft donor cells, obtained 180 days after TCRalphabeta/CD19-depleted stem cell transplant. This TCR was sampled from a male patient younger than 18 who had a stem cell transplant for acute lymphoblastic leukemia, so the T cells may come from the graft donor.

The CDR3 nucleotides are TGTGCCAGCAGTTTGATGGGGGGCACCGAGACCCAGTACTTC. Encoded protein: CASSLMGGTETQYF. V gene TRBV28 combines with J gene TRBJ2-5; D may be TRBD1 or TRBD2 (6 bases each). From germline, CDR1 is MDHEN and CDR2 SYDVKM. Trimming pared 3 bases from V and 5 bases from J, leaving 13 bases between. CDR3 length equals 14 residues.